These T cell receptor beta chains were read from a single sample in a study of beta chain features in type 1 diabetes. Assay used: immunoSEQ multiplex PCR; TCRdb lists only in-frame clones, some missing. The data contain just over 600,000 clones, roughly 15% of them singletons. Sequencing input: naive CD4+ T cells from blood. The receptors stem from a man younger than 35 in good health. Both conserved end residues are part of each CDR3. A D gene is named only where the DNA matches it firmly. Expanded clones are given a class, and other clones once, few, many or no size at all.

v_call: TRBV27; d_call: NA; j_call: TRBJ2-5; clone_size: NA; cdr3_aa: CASSPSPRATGQETQYF; cdr3_nt: TGTGCCAGCAGTCCAAGTCCAAGGGCCACAGGTCAAGAGACCCAGTACTTC
v_call: TRBV6-1; d_call: NA; j_call: TRBJ1-1; clone_size: NA; cdr3_aa: CASSALNTEAFF; cdr3_nt: TGTGCCAGCAGCGCACTGAACACTGAAGCTTTCTTT
v_call: TRBV6-5; d_call: NA; j_call: TRBJ2-1; clone_size: NA; cdr3_aa: CASSHPSSGRNEQFF; cdr3_nt: TGTGCCAGCAGCCACCCCTCCTCCGGGCGCAATGAGCAGTTCTTC
v_call: TRBV29-1; d_call: TRBD1; j_call: TRBJ1-5; clone_size: few; cdr3_aa: CSVGQGNNQPQHF; cdr3_nt: TGCAGCGTTGGACAGGGAAACAATCAGCCCCAGCATTTT
v_call: TRBV7-2; d_call: TRBD1; j_call: TRBJ2-2; clone_size: few; cdr3_aa: CASSSRQGRNTGELFF; cdr3_nt: TGTGCCAGCAGCTCTCGACAGGGACGCAACACCGGGGAGCTGTTTTTT
v_call: TRBV9; d_call: TRBD1; j_call: TRBJ1-4; clone_size: few; cdr3_aa: CASSRQGIEKLFF; cdr3_nt: TGTGCCAGCAGTCGACAGGGGATTGAAAAACTGTTTTTT
v_call: TRBV5-1; d_call: NA; j_call: TRBJ2-5; clone_size: NA; cdr3_aa: CASSSRQIETQYF; cdr3_nt: TGCGCCAGCAGCTCCCGACAAATTGAGACCCAGTACTTC
v_call: TRBV2; d_call: TRBD1; j_call: TRBJ1-2; clone_size: NA; cdr3_aa: CASSMGQGHGYTF; cdr3_nt: TGTGCCAGCAGTATGGGACAGGGCCATGGCTACACCTTC
v_call: TRBV6-5; d_call: NA; j_call: TRBJ1-3; clone_size: NA; cdr3_aa: CASSYSAGNTIYF; cdr3_nt: TGTGCCAGCAGTTACTCAGCGGGAAACACCATATATTTT
v_call: TRBV18; d_call: TRBD1; j_call: TRBJ1-1; clone_size: NA; cdr3_aa: CASSPTGGLVAFF; cdr3_nt: TGTGCCAGCTCACCAACAGGGGGCTTGGTAGCTTTCTTT
v_call: TRBV18; d_call: NA; j_call: TRBJ2-4; clone_size: few; cdr3_aa: CASSPPSRGVANIQYF; cdr3_nt: TGTGCCAGCTCACCACCGAGCAGGGGGGTGGCAAACATTCAGTACTTC
v_call: TRBV9; d_call: TRBD2; j_call: TRBJ2-7; clone_size: few; cdr3_aa: CASSPRTSSNEQYF; cdr3_nt: TGTGCCAGCAGCCCCCGGACTAGTTCCAACGAGCAGTACTTC
v_call: TRBV7-2; d_call: TRBD1; j_call: TRBJ1-5; clone_size: NA; cdr3_aa: CASSLQGARNQPQHF; cdr3_nt: TGTGCCAGCAGCTTGCAGGGGGCGCGCAATCAGCCCCAGCATTTT
v_call: TRBV7-9; d_call: NA; j_call: TRBJ1-6; clone_size: NA; cdr3_aa: CASSLTGPNSPLHF; cdr3_nt: TGTGCCAGCAGCTTAACAGGACCCAATTCACCCCTCCACTTT
v_call: TRBV29-1; d_call: NA; j_call: TRBJ2-7; clone_size: few; cdr3_aa: CSVFGQTGGAYEQYF; cdr3_nt: TGCAGCGTCTTCGGGCAGACAGGAGGCGCCTACGAGCAGTACTTC